A selection of T cell receptor beta chains follows, all from one sample in a study of blood T cell repertoires in COVID-19. The protocol was immunoSEQ multiplex PCR, while the TCRdb copy is restricted to in-frame clones and leaves out a portion. The table lists around 230,000 clones, roughly four fifths of them singletons. Sequenced sample: peripheral blood. The receptor set was obtained from a middle-aged woman with active or convalescent COVID-19. Both conserved end residues are part of each CDR3. D genes are given only for firm matches. Expanded clones get a size class; other rows say once, few or many, or leave the size out.

j_call clone_size v_call d_call cdr3_aa cdr3_nt
TRBJ1-4 . TRBV4-3 TRBD1 CASSQASRGNEKLFF TGCGCCAGCAGCCAAGCTTCCAGGGGGAATGAAAAACTGTTTTTT
TRBJ1-2 . TRBV6-5 . CASSVMGPYGYTF TGTGCCAGCAGCGTTATGGGGCCATATGGCTACACCTTC
TRBJ1-1 once TRBV7-8 . CASTPTGRAFF TGTGCCAGCACCCCGACCGGGAGAGCTTTCTTT
TRBJ2-3 few TRBV13 . CASSLTWTDTQYF TGTGCCAGCAGCCTAACTTGGACAGATACGCAGTATTTT
TRBJ1-1 . TRBV9 . CASSVAGNTEAFF TGTGCCAGCAGCGTAGCAGGTAACACTGAAGCTTTCTTT
TRBJ2-7 once TRBV7-9 . CASSLGSGGSYEQYF TGTGCCAGCAGCTTAGGATCAGGGGGGTCCTACGAGCAGTACTTC
TRBJ2-3 . TRBV7-8 TRBD2 CASSLSSGGVSGTDTQYF TGTGCCAGCAGCCTGTCTAGCGGGGGGGTTTCGGGCACAGATACGCAGTATTTT
TRBJ2-3 . TRBV19 . CASSIQGWTDTQYF TGTGCCAGTAGTATACAGGGATGGACAGATACGCAGTATTTT
TRBJ2-6 once TRBV30 TRBD1 CAWSLDRGQPSGANVLTF TGTGCCTGGAGCTTAGACAGGGGCCAACCCTCTGGGGCCAACGTCCTGACTTTC
TRBJ1-2 . TRBV30 . CAWSKLYGYTF TGTGCCTGGAGTAAACTCTATGGCTACACCTTC
TRBJ1-2 . TRBV29-1 TRBD1 CSVEGGTGFAYGYTF TGCAGCGTTGAAGGGGGGACAGGGTTCGCCTATGGCTACACCTTC
TRBJ2-1 . TRBV6-5 TRBD2 CASARASGRDEQFF TGTGCCAGCGCTCGGGCTAGCGGGAGAGATGAGCAGTTCTTC
TRBJ2-7 . TRBV30 TRBD2 CAWSVTPGLAGTLSTYEQYF TGTGCCTGGAGTGTAACACCGGGACTAGCGGGGACGCTTTCCACCTACGAGCAGTACTTC
TRBJ1-5 . TRBV18 TRBD1 CASSPRIGTGGNQPQHF TGTGCCAGCTCACCACGGATCGGGACAGGGGGCAATCAGCCCCAGCATTTT
TRBJ2-5 . TRBV4-2 . CASSQDKGGETQYF TGTGCCAGCAGCCAAGATAAGGGAGGAGAGACCCAGTACTTC
TRBJ1-6 . TRBV7-9 . CASSPGMTAYNSPLHF TGTGCCAGCAGCCCCGGAATGACAGCCTATAATTCACCCCTCCACTTT
TRBJ2-5 . TRBV12-3/TRBV12-4 . CASRRSARETQYF TGTGCCAGCAGACGCTCAGCGCGCGAGACCCAGTACTTC
TRBJ1-2 . TRBV7-2 TRBD1 CASSVDRGGDGYTF TGTGCCAGCAGCGTCGACAGGGGCGGGGATGGCTACACCTTC
TRBJ2-2 . TRBV19 . CASRRQAVDTGELFF TGTGCCAGTAGGCGACAGGCCGTCGACACCGGGGAGCTGTTTTTT
TRBJ1-5 . TRBV28 . CASSFGQGTNQPQHF TGTGCCAGCAGTTTTGGCCAGGGCACAAATCAGCCCCAGCATTTT
TRBJ2-1 . TRBV9 TRBD2 CASSVNSGSTYNEQFF TGTGCCAGCAGCGTCAATAGCGGGAGTACCTACAATGAGCAGTTCTTC
TRBJ2-7 once TRBV5-1 . CASSLTTGGEQYF TGCGCCAGCAGCCTCACTACAGGTGGCGAGCAGTACTTC
TRBJ1-1 . TRBV5-6 . CASMTAYMNTEAFF TGTGCCAGCATGACAGCTTACATGAACACTGAAGCTTTCTTT
TRBJ1-2 . TRBV5-1 . CASSFTGVDYGYTF TGCGCCAGCAGCTTTACCGGGGTTGACTATGGCTACACCTTC
TRBJ2-3 . TRBV6-6 TRBD2 CASSTGTSGNTDTQYF TGTGCCAGCAGTACGGGGACTAGCGGGAACACAGATACGCAGTATTTT
TRBJ1-1 . TRBV7-9 TRBD1 CASSSRLGQEDTEAFF TGTGCCAGCAGCTCCCGTCTGGGACAGGAAGACACTGAAGCTTTCTTT
TRBJ1-1 . TRBV7-2 . CASSLGSQNTEAFF TGTGCCAGCAGCTTAGGTTCACAGAACACTGAAGCTTTCTTT
TRBJ1-2 once TRBV4-1 TRBD1 CASSQGGFILGQGSSAYTF TGCGCCAGCAGCCAAGGGGGATTCATTCTGGGACAGGGAAGTAGTGCCTACACCTTC
TRBJ2-3 . TRBV15 . CATSRAIRAGSPDTQYF TGTGCCACCAGCAGAGCCATCCGGGCAGGGTCCCCAGATACGCAGTATTTT
TRBJ2-5 . TRBV13 TRBD2 CASSFLSGGQETQYF TGTGCCAGCAGCTTTTTATCGGGGGGCCAAGAGACCCAGTACTTC
TRBJ1-4 . TRBV27 . CASSLGRGQSNEKLFF TGTGCCAGCAGTTTGGGACGAGGACAGAGTAATGAAAAACTGTTTTTT
TRBJ1-2 . TRBV7-2 . CASSLGTSWDYGYTF TGTGCCAGCAGCTTAGGGACATCATGGGACTATGGCTACACCTTC
TRBJ1-5 . TRBV30 . CAWSDRLGAEPQHF TGTGCCTGGAGCGACCGGCTTGGGGCGGAGCCCCAGCATTTT
TRBJ2-3 . TRBV19 TRBD1 CASSMGQGRVTDTQYF TGTGCCAGTAGTATGGGACAGGGGAGGGTCACAGATACGCAGTATTTT
TRBJ2-5 . TRBV2 . CASRTNQNQETQYF TGTGCCAGCAGGACAAATCAGAACCAAGAGACCCAGTACTTC
TRBJ1-6 . TRBV30 TRBD1 CAEQGAGNSPLHF TGTGCCGAGCAGGGGGCAGGGAATTCACCCCTCCACTTT
TRBJ2-5 . TRBV2 TRBD2 CASRTGLAGVETQYF TGTGCCAGCAGAACTGGACTAGCGGGAGTAGAGACCCAGTACTTC
TRBJ2-7 . TRBV18 . CASSPREGDEQYF TGTGCCAGCTCACCACGCGAAGGGGACGAGCAGTACTTC
TRBJ1-1 once TRBV4-1 TRBD1 CASSQGDSMNTEAFF TGCGCCAGCAGCCAAGGGGACAGCATGAACACTGAAGCTTTCTTT
TRBJ2-1 . TRBV28 . CASSLLPKGSYEQFF TGTGCCAGCAGTTTATTACCGAAGGGGTCGTATGAGCAGTTCTTC